These 26 T cell receptor beta chains came from one sample sequenced in a study of Graves' ophthalmopathy and Graves' hyperthyroidism. Amplified material comprised TCR beta CDR3 regions derived from RNA transcripts. The workflow started with a first-round RT-PCR run with HTBI primers and then moved on to a second-round multiplex PCR. MiXCR, run by TCRdb on the multiplex PCR reads, gives a single entry per CDR3 protein. The sample lists over a million distinct CDR3 sequences, 35% to 45% seen once, with 8.5% to 14% in the top ten. Sequences were obtained from peripheral blood or thyroid tissue (not recorded which). Receptors originate from an adult man with Graves' hyperthyroidism.

This clonotype was counted at least ten times. This chain links TRBV20-1 with TRBJ1-1; 7 bases are a match to TRBD1. The V segment lost 4 bases and the J segment 10 bases; nucleotides outside the gene matches: 12. The CDR3 is 13 amino acids. Germline V gene sequence: CDR1 DFQATT, CDR2 SNEGSKA (reference sequence). CDR3 amino acids: CSAIDRVNEGAFF. The CDR3 DNA reads as TGCAGTGCTATCGACAGGGTGAACGAGGGAGCTTTCTTT.

This clonotype was observed at least ten times. As DNA, the CDR3 is TGTGCCAGCACTGTAGGGACAGGGAATTCACCCCTCCACTTT. Translation gives CASTVGTGNSPLHF. The V and J genes are TRBV6-5 and TRBJ1-6, with 9 bases that match TRBD1. CDR1 is MNHEY and CDR2 is SVGAGI in the germline V gene. The CDR3 covers 14 residues. V was clipped by 7 bases and J by 7 bases; unmatched bases: 5.

The V gene is TRBV5-1, the J gene TRBJ2-2; 8 nucleotides agree with TRBD1. The CDR3 loop spans 19 amino acids. Germline CDR1 SGHRS, CDR2 YFSETQ. Trimming removed 1 base from V and 3 bases from J; junction bases left unmatched: 14. CDR3 protein: CASSLTYDLVTGDTGELFF. The DNA for the CDR3 is TGCGCCAGCAGCTTGACTTACGACCTGGTGACAGGGGACACCGGGGAGCTGTTTTTT.

This clonotype has a count of ten or more. The CDR3 loop is CASSELEEARQPQHF. CDR3 nucleotide sequence: TGTGCCAGCAGTGAGTTGGAGGAAGCGCGTCAGCCCCAGCATTTT. J is TRBJ1-5 and V is TRBV2; D is ambiguous. Per germline, CDR1 SNHLY and CDR2 FYNNEI. Trimming removed 3 bases at V and 6 bases at J, with 15 bases between. The CDR3 is 15 residues long.

This clonotype was found a few times. The chain links TRBV5-1 to TRBJ2-7, with 11 bases matching TRBD1. Germline CDR1 and CDR2: SGHRS and YFSETQ. The J segment lost 5 bases and the V segment lost 4 bases, leaving 8 bases of the junction unmatched. CDR3 size: 15 residues. The CDR3 spells CASSAGQGAFHEQYF. The CDR3 nucleotides read TGCGCCAGCAGCGCCGGACAGGGGGCGTTCCACGAGCAGTACTTC. The entire variable domain, with the rest obtained from reference TRBV5-1 and TRBJ2-7, is as follows: KAGVTQTPRYLIKTRGQQVTLSCSPISGHRSVSWYQQTPGQGLQFLFEYFSETQRNKGNFPGRFSGRQFSNSRSEMNVSTLELGDSALYLCASSAGQGAFHEQYFGPGTRLTVT.

CDR3 nucleotides: TGTGCCAGCAGCAAGACAGTAGGGCCTGAGACCCAGTACTTC. This encodes CASSKTVGPETQYF. The chain is built from TRBV7-2 and TRBJ2-5; D possibly corresponds to TRBD1 (5 bases). V was pared by 5 bases and J by 5 bases, with 15 bases between. CDR1 SGHTA and CDR2 FQGNSA come from the germline V gene. The CDR3 totals 14 residues.

The chain couples TRBV7-1 to TRBJ2-7, with D perhaps matching TRBD1 (6 bases). TRBJ2-1 explains the end of the DNA better; the J call may be wrong. TRBV7-1 is labeled an ORF, and its function is uncertain. The CDR3 is 14 residues long. CDR3 sequence (DNA): TGTGCCAGCAGCTCCGGGACACCGTACAATGAGCAGTTCTTC. This gives the protein CASSSGTPYNEQFF.

The genes are TRBV12-3 or TRBV12-4 and TRBJ2-5; 9 nucleotides agree with TRBD1. CDR3 size: 17 residues. The J segment lost 5 bases and the V segment lost 3 bases, leaving 13 bases of the junction unmatched. The CDR3 is CASSLWVLQGAGETQYF. In DNA, the CDR3 is TGTGCCAGCAGTTTGTGGGTCCTACAGGGGGCAGGGGAGACCCAGTACTTC.

V and J are TRBV5-1 and TRBJ2-7; TRBD1 matches at 7 bases. Germline V gene lookup returns CDR1 SGHRS and CDR2 YFSETQ. This CDR3 has 16 amino acids. The J segment lost 0 bases and the V segment lost 7 bases, leaving 13 bases of the junction unmatched. This CDR3 is CASASYSGDSSYEQYF. CDR3 nucleotides: TGCGCCAGCGCCTCGTATTCCGGGGACAGCTCCTACGAGCAGTACTTC.

This clonotype came up once. The V call is TRBV25-1, the J call TRBJ1-1; 7 bases align to TRBD1. This CDR3 spans 13 amino acids. Per germline, CDR1 MGHDK and CDR2 SYGVNS. CDR3 bases: TGTGCTAGATCGGTCAGCCAGGGGGCTGAAGCTTTCTTT. Its protein is CARSVSQGAEAFF. Full variable domain (rest looked up from reference TRBV25-1 and TRBJ1-1): EADIYQTPRYLVIGTGKKITLECSQTMGHDKMYWYQQDPGMELHLIHYSYGVNSTEKGDLSSESTVSRIRTEHFPLTLESARPSHTSQYLCARSVSQGAEAFFGQGTRLTVV.

At least ten counts were recorded for this clonotype. V and J are TRBV11-2 and TRBJ2-7; perhaps TRBD1 as D (6 bases). CDR3 length: 13 residues. Trimming cost V 1 base and J 5 bases, with 9 bases left between them. Germline V gene data show CDR1 as SGHAT and CDR2 as FQNNGV. CDR3 coding DNA: TGTGCCAGCAGCTTAGGGGGGCTGAACGAGCAGTACTTC. As protein: CASSLGGLNEQYF.

This chain links TRBV7-9 with TRBJ2-7; TRBD2 is a possible D gene (5 bases). Between the trimmed V and J ends, which lost 1 base and 1 base, there was a span of 11 bases. CDR3 length: 15 residues. The germline CDR1 and CDR2 sequences are SEHNR and FQNEAQ (reference sequence). CDR3 in DNA: TGTGCCAGCAGCTTAGAGCCGGGAATATCCTACGAGCAGTACTTC. Encoded protein: CASSLEPGISYEQYF.

This clonotype was counted between two and nine times. The chain has TRBV4-3 and TRBJ2-7; D perhaps matches TRBD2 (6 bases). Germline V CDR1 and CDR2: LGHNA, YSLEER. CDR3 length equals 14 residues. The germline V and J ends were trimmed by 3 bases and 1 base, with 10 bases remaining between them. This chain's CDR3 is CASSQDYRSYEQYF. The DNA for the CDR3 is TGCGCCAGCAGCCAGGACTACAGATCCTACGAGCAGTACTTC.

V is TRBV9 and J is TRBJ1-1, with a possible D match to TRBD1 (6 bases). V was cut by 0 bases and J by 8 bases, with 11 bases left in between. Germline values: CDR1 SGDLS, CDR2 YYNGEE. CDR3 size: 13 residues. CDR3: CASSVGEGGEAFF. CDR3 nucleotides: TGTGCCAGCAGCGTAGGGGAGGGGGGCGAAGCTTTCTTT.

The count of this clonotype is one. This sequence joins TRBV2 and TRBJ2-5; TRBD2 matches 13 bases. The tail of the sequence fits TRBJ2-1 better, so the J call may be wrong. The CDR3 sequence is 15 residues long. CDR1 is SNHLY and CDR2 is FYNNEI in the germline V gene. The DNA for the CDR3 is TGTGCCAGCAAGAAACTAGCGGGAGGGCTTAATGAGCAGTTCTTC. As protein: CASKKLAGGLNEQFF.

The chain combines TRBV7-2 with TRBJ2-5, with a weak D call TRBD1 (6 bases). Germline assignment: CDR1 SGHTA and CDR2 FQGNSA. V lost 7 bases and J lost 3, with 15 bases in between. The CDR3 totals 14 residues. The CDR3 DNA reads as TGTGCCAGCACTAGGACAGAAATTAAAGAGACCCAGTACTTC. Amino acid sequence: CASTRTEIKETQYF. Based on the CDR3 plus reference TRBV7-2 and TRBJ2-5, the full variable domain is GAGVSQSPSNKVTEKGKDVELRCDPISGHTALYWYRQSLGQGLEFLIYFQGNSAPDKSGLPSDRFSAERTGGSVSTLTIQRTQQEDSAVYLCASTRTEIKETQYFGPGTRLLVL.

This clonotype was picked up a small number of times. The chain employs TRBV15 and TRBJ1-1; D is undetermined. The CDR3 sequence is 15 residues long. V was pared by 0 bases and J by 7 bases, with 15 bases between. Looked up from germline, CDR1 is LNHNV and CDR2 is YYDKDF (reference sequence). CDR3: CATSREGRRADEAFF. The CDR3 coding sequence is TGTGCCACCAGCAGAGAGGGCAGGAGGGCGGATGAAGCTTTCTTT. Variable domain in full (rest from reference TRBV15 and TRBJ1-1): DAMVIQNPRYQVTQFGKPVTLSCSQTLNHNVMYWYQQKSSQAPKLLFHYYDKDFNNEADTPDNFQSRRPNTSFCFLDIRSPGLGDTAMYLCATSREGRRADEAFFGQGTRLTVV.

This clonotype was found a few times. As DNA, the CDR3 is TGCAGCGCAGCGGGGGGGGGGGGCGAGCAGTACTTC. The encoded protein is CSAAGGGGEQYF. The rearrangement uses TRBV29-1 and TRBJ2-7, with 10 positions matching TRBD2. Trimming at V came to 7 bases and at J to 6 bases, leaving 6 bases not matched to a gene. Germline assignment: CDR1 SQVTM and CDR2 ANQGSEA. This CDR3 spans 12 amino acids.

The chain employs TRBV2 and TRBJ2-2; 13 bases align to TRBD2. Germline V gene lookup returns CDR1 SNHLY and CDR2 FYNNEI. The CDR3 contains 18 residues. V gave up 5 bases and J gave up 2 bases; unmatched junction bases: 8. The CDR3 DNA reads as TGTGCCAGCAGTTTACAAGGACTAGCGGGGGCTAACACCGGGGAGCTGTTTTTT. It translates to CASSLQGLAGANTGELFF.

This clonotype was recorded many times. This chain links TRBV29-1 with TRBJ2-2; the match to TRBD1 covers 7 bases. The junction had 8 bases not matched to a gene; V was cut back by 4 bases and J by 6 bases. Germline CDR1 reads SQVTM; CDR2 reads ANQGSEA. This CDR3 spans 14 amino acids. CDR3 nucleotide sequence: TGCAGCGTTGCCAAGACAGGGTTTTCCGGGGAGCTGTTTTTT. It specifies CSVAKTGFSGELFF.

In this sample, this clonotype turned up a few times. The CDR3 nucleotides are TGTGCCCTTGGAAGGCCTTGGAGTTCTCCCCTCCACTTT. Translating it yields CALGRPWSSPLHF. The V call is TRBV30, the J call TRBJ1-6; no clear D gene. Germline assignment: CDR1 GTSNPN and CDR2 SVGIG (reference sequence). The CDR3 runs to 13 residues. With 8 bases removed from V and 13 bases from J, the gap between germline ends came to 21 bases.

This chain uses TRBV29-1 with TRBJ1-2; no firm D call. The CDR3 covers 11 residues. The V gene lost 8 bases and the J gene lost 4 bases, with 11 bases spanning the gap. Germline CDR1 reads SQVTM; CDR2 reads ANQGSEA. In DNA form, the CDR3 reads TGCAGCTTGGAAGGAGTCTATGGCTACACCTTC. As protein: CSLEGVYGYTF.

This clonotype was counted many times. This chain uses TRBV19 with TRBJ1-2; 9 nucleotides match TRBD1. V gave up 6 bases and J gave up 4 bases; unmatched junction bases: 12. Germline V lookup: CDR1 LNHDA, CDR2 SQIVND (reference sequence). The CDR3 contains 16 residues. The DNA for the CDR3 is TGTGCCAGTAGCATGAACCGGGACAGGGACTTCTATGGCTACACCTTC. Its translation is CASSMNRDRDFYGYTF.

The chain joins TRBV2 to TRBJ2-7; tentatively, D is TRBD1 (6 bases). Germline CDR1 is SNHLY and CDR2 is FYNNEI. This CDR3 comprises 12 residues. The CDR3 region has the DNA TGTGCTGGCACCGGACAGCTGTACGAGCAGTACTTC. It translates to CAGTGQLYEQYF.

The chain uses TRBV7-2 and TRBJ2-7, with D unclear. The germline gives CDR1 SGHTA, CDR2 FQGNSA. The CDR3 is 14 amino acids. With 2 bases removed from V and 4 bases from J, the gap between germline ends came to 12 bases. The CDR3 bases are TGTGCCAGCAGCTTAAACTCGCAAGGTTACGAGCAGTACTTC. Protein: CASSLNSQGYEQYF.

The V call is TRBV7-3, the J call TRBJ2-7, with TRBD1 identical over 7 bases. V lost 4 bases and J lost 9; bases outside the gene matches: 9. CDR3 size: 13 residues. The germline gives CDR1 SGHTA, CDR2 FQGTGA. As DNA, the CDR3 is TGTGCCAGCAGCTCTGGGACAGCCTCGACGCAGTACTTC. Protein: CASSSGTASTQYF.